This T cell receptor beta chain was sequenced during a study of cytomegalovirus exposure and HLA in healthy donors. Overall study findings and caveats: TCR beta chain V- and J-gene trimming was linked, in a later analysis, to a missense variant in DCLRE1C. Sequence variants that were highly shared formed a cluster that was likely a sequencing artifact.

Comment on this clone: What it binds is not known.

The PCR ran on 60 Vbeta and 13 Jbeta primers. Sequenced by immunoSEQ multiplex PCR; TCRdb stores in-frame clones only, minus some. Of around 130,000 clones listed, about 83% are singletons. Germline CDR1 SGHRS, CDR2 YFSETQ. Germline trimming cut 2 bases from V and 9 bases from J; bases unmatched to any gene: 4. The CDR3 is made up of 14 amino acids. The rearrangement links TRBV5-1 to TRBJ2-1, with 11 bases that match TRBD1. The sample consisted of PBMCs. The source of this sequence is a girl aged 2 to 9 in good health and CMV-seronegative. The CDR3 spells CASSFGQGASEQFF. The CDR3 nucleotides read TGCGCCAGCAGCTTCGGACAGGGGGCGAGTGAGCAGTTCTTC.